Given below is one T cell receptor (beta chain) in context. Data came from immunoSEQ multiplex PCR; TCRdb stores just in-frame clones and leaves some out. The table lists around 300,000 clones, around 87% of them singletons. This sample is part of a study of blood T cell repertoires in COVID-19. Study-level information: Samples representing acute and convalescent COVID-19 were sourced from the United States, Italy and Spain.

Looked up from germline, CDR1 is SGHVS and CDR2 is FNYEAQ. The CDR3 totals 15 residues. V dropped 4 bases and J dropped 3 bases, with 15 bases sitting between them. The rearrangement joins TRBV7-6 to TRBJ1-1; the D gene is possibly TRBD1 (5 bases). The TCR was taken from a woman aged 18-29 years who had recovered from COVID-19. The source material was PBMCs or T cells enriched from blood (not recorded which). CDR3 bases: TGTGCCAGCAGCTGGACCCGGGGAGGGGACACTGAAGCTTTCTTT. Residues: CASSWTRGGDTEAFF.